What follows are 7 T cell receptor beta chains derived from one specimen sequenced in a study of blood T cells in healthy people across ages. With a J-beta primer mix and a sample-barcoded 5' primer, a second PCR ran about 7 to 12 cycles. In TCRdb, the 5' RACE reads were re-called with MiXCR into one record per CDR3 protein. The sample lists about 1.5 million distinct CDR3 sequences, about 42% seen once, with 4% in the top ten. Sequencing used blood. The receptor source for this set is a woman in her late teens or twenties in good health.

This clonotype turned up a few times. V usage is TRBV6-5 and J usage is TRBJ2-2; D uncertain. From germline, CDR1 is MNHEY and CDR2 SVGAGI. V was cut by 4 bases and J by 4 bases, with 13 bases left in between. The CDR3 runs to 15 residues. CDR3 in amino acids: CASSWALKGTGELFF. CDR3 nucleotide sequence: TGTGCCAGCAGTTGGGCTTTAAAGGGCACCGGGGAGCTGTTTTTT.

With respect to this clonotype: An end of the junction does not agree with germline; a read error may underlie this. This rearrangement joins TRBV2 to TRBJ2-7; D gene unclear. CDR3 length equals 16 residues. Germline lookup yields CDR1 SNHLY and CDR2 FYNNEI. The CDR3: CASSPKTAAISSEQYF. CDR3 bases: TGTGCCAGCAGTCCAAAGACGGCCGCTATTTCCTCCGAGCAGTACTTC.

CDR3 sequence (DNA): TGTGCCAGCATGGCACAGGACAATGAGCAGTACTTC. It specifies CASMAQDNEQYF. This chain joins TRBV2 and TRBJ2-1, with a tentative D call TRBD1 (5 bases). The J call could be wrong; TRBJ2-7 is a better fit for the DNA end. Germline-derived CDR1 and CDR2 are SNHLY and FYNNEI. The CDR3 consists of 12 residues.

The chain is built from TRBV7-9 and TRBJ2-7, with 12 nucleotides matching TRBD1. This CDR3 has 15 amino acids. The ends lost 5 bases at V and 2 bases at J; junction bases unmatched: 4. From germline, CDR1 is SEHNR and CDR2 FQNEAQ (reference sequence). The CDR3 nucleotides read TGTGCCAGCAGCAAGGGACAGGGGGCCACCTACGAGCAGTACTTC. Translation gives CASSKGQGATYEQYF.

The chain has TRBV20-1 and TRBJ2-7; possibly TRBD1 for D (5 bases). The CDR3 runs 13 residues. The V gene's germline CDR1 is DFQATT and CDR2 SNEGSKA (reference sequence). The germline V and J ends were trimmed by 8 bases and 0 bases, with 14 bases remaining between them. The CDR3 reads CSIPGAFSYEQYF. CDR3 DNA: TGCAGTATCCCTGGGGCTTTCTCCTACGAGCAGTACTTC.

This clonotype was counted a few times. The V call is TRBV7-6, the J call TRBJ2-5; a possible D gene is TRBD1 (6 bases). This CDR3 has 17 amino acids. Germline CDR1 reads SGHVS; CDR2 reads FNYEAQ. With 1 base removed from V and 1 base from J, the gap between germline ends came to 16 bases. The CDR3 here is CASSLGPPTGAQETQYF. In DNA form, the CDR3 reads TGTGCCAGCAGCTTAGGCCCCCCGACAGGAGCCCAAGAGACCCAGTACTTC.

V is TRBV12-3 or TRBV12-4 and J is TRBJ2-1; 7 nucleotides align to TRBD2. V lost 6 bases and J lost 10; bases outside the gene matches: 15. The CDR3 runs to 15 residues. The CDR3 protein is CASSRRAGVSKEQFF. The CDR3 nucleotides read TGTGCCAGCAGCCGACGGGCGGGAGTTAGTAAGGAGCAGTTCTTC.